The sequence of this T cell receptor (beta chain) was determined in a study of blood T cell repertoires in COVID-19. Some clones are missing from TCRdb's copy, which holds only in-frame ones; the method was immunoSEQ multiplex PCR. The data contain some 41,000 clones, around 85% of them singletons. Sequencing was carried out using peripheral blood. This receptor was identified in a man aged 35-49 years with active COVID-19.

Here the CDR3 reads CASSSWTGHSGNTIYF. Written as DNA, the CDR3 is TGTGCCAGCAGTTCCTGGACAGGGCACTCTGGAAACACCATATATTTT. The chain combines TRBV6-5 with TRBJ1-3; 8 nucleotides align to TRBD1. Germline lookup yields CDR1 MNHEY and CDR2 SVGAGI. After removal of 4 bases from V and 0 bases from J, the junction contained 5 bases not matched to a gene. The CDR3 has 16 amino acids.